This T cell receptor beta chain originates from a study of T cells in Graves' hyperthyroidism and ophthalmopathy. Study outcomes and limitations: A model built on 13 V-J features separated ophthalmopathy from stable hyperthyroidism.

With 2 bases clipped from V and 5 bases from J, the junction kept 3 bases outside the gene matches. The CDR3 length is 14 residues. Germline V gives CDR1 MNHEY, CDR2 SMNVEV (reference sequence). Clinical symptoms, serum thyroxine, TRAb, thyroid ultrasound and orbital computed tomography informed diagnoses. Turning to this clonotype: Its antigen is still unknown.

Amplified regions were TCR beta CDR3 sequences from RNA transcripts. Researchers ran a first-round RT-PCR on the TCR CDR3 using the HTBI primer set. TCRdb analysed the multiplex PCR reads with MiXCR anew, one entry per CDR3 protein. The data contain almost 600,000 distinct CDR3 sequences, 40% to 55% of them singletons. The chain couples TRBV27 to TRBJ1-5, with 7 bases identical to TRBD1. The TCR comes from a woman aged 18-35 years with Graves' hyperthyroidism. The sequenced sample was peripheral blood or thyroid tissue (not recorded which). CDR3 in amino acids: CASSLHRGDQPQHF. CDR3 nucleotide sequence: TGTGCCAGCAGTTTACACAGGGGCGATCAGCCCCAGCATTTT.